The rows below give T cell receptor beta chains drawn from one sample of a study of blood T cell repertoires in COVID-19. Generated by immunoSEQ multiplex PCR, the TCRdb table keeps only in-frame clones and is missing some. The data show under 250,000 clones, around 81% seen once. The source material was peripheral blood. The receptors were gathered from a woman in her sixties with active or convalescent COVID-19. The CDR3 runs from the conserved cysteine through the conserved F or W. The order of the fields is J gene, D gene, CDR3 length, V gene, clone size, CDR3 protein, CDR3 DNA. A D gene is named only where the DNA matches it firmly. Where a row states a size, it is once, few, many or the class of an expanded clone; other rows omit it.

TRBJ2-2 | TRBD2 | 16 | TRBV5-6 | . | CASSSRVAGWTGELFF | TGTGCCAGCAGCTCCCGGGTAGCGGGGTGGACCGGGGAGCTGTTTTTT
TRBJ2-7 | . | 15 | TRBV4-1 | . | CASSQDWQARYEQYF | TGCGCCAGCAGCCAAGATTGGCAGGCGCGCTACGAGCAGTACTTC
TRBJ2-1 | . | 16 | TRBV4-1 | . | CASSQGDGRSYNEQFF | TGCGCCAGCAGCCAAGGTGACGGGAGATCCTACAATGAGCAGTTCTTC
TRBJ2-3 | . | 16 | TRBV4-1 | . | CASSQDRWESEDTQYF | TGCGCCAGCAGCCAAGATAGGTGGGAGAGTGAAGATACGCAGTATTTT
TRBJ1-1 | TRBD1 | 14 | TRBV6-5 | . | CASSPDRMNTEAFF | TGTGCCAGCAGTCCGGACAGGATGAACACTGAAGCTTTCTTT
TRBJ2-7 | TRBD2 | 15 | TRBV28 | . | CASSLVPSGSVEQYF | TGTGCCAGCAGTTTAGTCCCTAGCGGGAGTGTCGAGCAGTACTTC
TRBJ2-5 | . | 14 | TRBV30 | few | CAWSAGQNQETQYF | TGTGCCTGGAGTGCAGGGCAGAACCAAGAGACCCAGTACTTC
TRBJ2-3 | . | 14 | TRBV28 | . | CASSYQGVTDTQYF | TGTGCCAGCAGTTACCAAGGGGTGACAGATACGCAGTATTTT
TRBJ1-1 | . | 13 | TRBV12-5 | . | CASGLAGGLEAFF | TGTGCTAGTGGTTTGGCGGGGGGTCTTGAAGCTTTCTTT
TRBJ1-4 | TRBD1 | 13 | TRBV7-9 | few | CASSPGQGYELFF | TGTGCCAGCAGCCCCGGACAGGGGTACGAACTGTTTTTT
TRBJ1-1 | . | 13 | TRBV7-2 | once | CASSLYLNTEAFF | TGTGCCAGCAGCTTATATCTTAACACTGAAGCTTTCTTT
TRBJ2-2 | TRBD2 | 16 | TRBV5-1 | . | CASSPMPGLEAGELFF | TGCGCCAGCAGCCCTATGCCGGGACTAGAGGCCGGGGAGCTGTTTTTT
TRBJ2-7 | TRBD1 | 14 | TRBV5-4 | . | CASSVRQGGHEQYF | TGTGCCAGCAGCGTGCGACAGGGGGGCCACGAGCAGTACTTC
TRBJ2-1 | TRBD2 | 17 | TRBV2 | few | CASKREWGRSTRNEQFF | TGTGCCAGCAAGCGGGAGTGGGGCCGAAGCACCCGGAATGAGCAGTTCTTC
TRBJ1-4 | . | 16 | TRBV29-1 | . | CSVGGTLEATNEKLFF | TGCAGCGTTGGGGGAACACTAGAGGCAACTAATGAAAAACTGTTTTTT
TRBJ2-5 | . | 15 | TRBV19 | . | CASSIGGRFQETQYF | TGTGCCAGTAGTATAGGGGGGCGGTTCCAAGAGACCCAGTACTTC